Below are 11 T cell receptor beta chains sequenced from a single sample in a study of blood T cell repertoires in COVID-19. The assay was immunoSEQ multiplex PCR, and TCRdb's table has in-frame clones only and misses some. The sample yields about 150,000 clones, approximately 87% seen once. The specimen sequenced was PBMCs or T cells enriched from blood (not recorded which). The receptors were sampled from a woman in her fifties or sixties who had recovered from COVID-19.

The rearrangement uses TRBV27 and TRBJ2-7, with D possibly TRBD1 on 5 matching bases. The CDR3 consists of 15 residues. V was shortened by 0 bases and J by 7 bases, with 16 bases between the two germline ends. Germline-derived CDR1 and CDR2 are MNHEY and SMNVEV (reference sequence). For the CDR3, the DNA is TGTGCCAGCAGTTTATCGACGGCAGGGATGGGGGAGCAGTACTTC. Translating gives CASSLSTAGMGEQYF.

The CDR3 DNA sequence: TGTGCCAGCAGTTACCCGACAGGGAGTTTATATGGCTACACCTTC. Translation: CASSYPTGSLYGYTF. The rearrangement links TRBV6-2 or TRBV6-3 to TRBJ1-2; TRBD1 matches at 7 bases. J lost 5 bases, V lost 2 bases, and 8 bases had no gene match. Germline V lookup: CDR1 MNHEY, CDR2 SVGEGT. This CDR3 has 15 residues.

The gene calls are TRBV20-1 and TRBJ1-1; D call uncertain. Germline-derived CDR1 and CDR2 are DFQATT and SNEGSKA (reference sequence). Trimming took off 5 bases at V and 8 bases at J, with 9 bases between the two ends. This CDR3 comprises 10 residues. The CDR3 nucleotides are TGCAGTGCTTGGGCGGGGGAAGCTTTCTTT. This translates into CSAWAGEAFF.

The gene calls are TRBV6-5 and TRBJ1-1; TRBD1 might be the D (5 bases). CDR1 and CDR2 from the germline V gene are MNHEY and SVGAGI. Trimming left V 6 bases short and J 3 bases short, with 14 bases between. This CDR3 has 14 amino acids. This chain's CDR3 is CASSAGVWDTEAFF. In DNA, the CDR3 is TGTGCCAGCAGCGCGGGGGTGTGGGACACTGAAGCTTTCTTT.

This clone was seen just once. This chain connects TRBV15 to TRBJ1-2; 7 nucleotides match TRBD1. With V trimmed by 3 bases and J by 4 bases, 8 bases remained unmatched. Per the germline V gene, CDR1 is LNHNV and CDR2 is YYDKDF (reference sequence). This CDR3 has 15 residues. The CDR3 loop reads CATSSHETGIYGYTF. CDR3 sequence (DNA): TGTGCCACCAGCAGCCATGAGACAGGGATCTATGGCTACACCTTC. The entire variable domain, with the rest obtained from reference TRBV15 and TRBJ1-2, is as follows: DAMVIQNPRYQVTQFGKPVTLSCSQTLNHNVMYWYQQKSSQAPKLLFHYYDKDFNNEADTPDNFQSRRPNTSFCFLDIRSPGLGDTAMYLCATSSHETGIYGYTFGSGTRLTVV.

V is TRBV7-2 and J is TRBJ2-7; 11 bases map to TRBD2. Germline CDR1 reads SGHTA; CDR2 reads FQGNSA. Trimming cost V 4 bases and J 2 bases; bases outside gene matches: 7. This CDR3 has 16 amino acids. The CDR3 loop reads CASSSQGTSGAYEQYF. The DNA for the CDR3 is TGTGCCAGCAGCTCTCAGGGGACTAGCGGAGCCTACGAGCAGTACTTC.

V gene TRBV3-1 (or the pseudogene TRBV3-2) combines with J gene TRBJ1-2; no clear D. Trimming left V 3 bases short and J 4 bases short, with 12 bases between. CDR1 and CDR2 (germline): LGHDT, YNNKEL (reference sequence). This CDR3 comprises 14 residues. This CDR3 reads CASSHPDKAYGYTF. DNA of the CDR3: TGTGCCAGCAGCCATCCCGACAAGGCCTATGGCTACACCTTC.

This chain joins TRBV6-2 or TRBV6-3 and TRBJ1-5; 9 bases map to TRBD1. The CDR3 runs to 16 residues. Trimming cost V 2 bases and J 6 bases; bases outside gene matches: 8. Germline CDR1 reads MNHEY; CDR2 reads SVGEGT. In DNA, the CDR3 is TGTGCCAGCAGTTACGTATCGGGACAGGGAAGTCAGCCCCAGCATTTT. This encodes CASSYVSGQGSQPQHF.

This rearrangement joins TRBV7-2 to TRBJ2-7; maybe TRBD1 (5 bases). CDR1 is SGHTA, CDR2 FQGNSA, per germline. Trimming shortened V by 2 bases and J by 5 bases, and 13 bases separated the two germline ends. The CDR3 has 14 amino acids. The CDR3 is CASSLQGAYHEQYF. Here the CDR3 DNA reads TGTGCCAGCAGCTTACAGGGCGCGTACCACGAGCAGTACTTC.

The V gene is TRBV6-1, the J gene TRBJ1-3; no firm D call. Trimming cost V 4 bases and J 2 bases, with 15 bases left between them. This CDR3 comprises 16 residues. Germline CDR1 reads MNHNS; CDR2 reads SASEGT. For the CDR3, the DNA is TGTGCCAGCAGTGGGAGTACTCGCGGGGCTGGAAACACCATATATTTT. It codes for CASSGSTRGAGNTIYF.

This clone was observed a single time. CDR3 sequence reads: CASSPPQGARETQYF. CDR3 bases: TGTGCCAGCAGCCCACCGCAGGGGGCACGGGAGACCCAGTACTTC. V usage is TRBV7-8 and J usage is TRBJ2-5, with 8 bases aligning to TRBD1. CDR3 length equals 15 residues. The V gene's germline CDR1 is SGHVS and CDR2 FQNEAQ. The V segment lost 5 bases and the J segment 5 bases; nucleotides outside the gene matches: 10.